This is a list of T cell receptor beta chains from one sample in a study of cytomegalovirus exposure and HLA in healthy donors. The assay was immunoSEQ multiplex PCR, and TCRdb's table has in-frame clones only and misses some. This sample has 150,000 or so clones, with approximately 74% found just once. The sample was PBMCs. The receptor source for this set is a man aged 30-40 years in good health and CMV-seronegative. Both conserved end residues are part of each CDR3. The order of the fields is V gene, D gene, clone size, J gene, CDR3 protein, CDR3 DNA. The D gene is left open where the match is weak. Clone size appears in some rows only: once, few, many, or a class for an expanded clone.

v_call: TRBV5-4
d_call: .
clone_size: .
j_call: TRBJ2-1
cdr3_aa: CASSFGGRDNEQFF
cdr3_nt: TGTGCCAGCAGCTTTGGCGGCAGAGACAATGAGCAGTTCTTC

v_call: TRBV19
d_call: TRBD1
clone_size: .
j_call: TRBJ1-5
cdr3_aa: CASAGTGGNQPQHF
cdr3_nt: TGTGCCAGTGCCGGGACAGGGGGCAATCAGCCCCAGCATTTT

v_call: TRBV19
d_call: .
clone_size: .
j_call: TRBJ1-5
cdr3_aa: CASSMGTNQPQNF
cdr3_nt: TGTGCCAGTAGTATGGGGACAAATCAGCCCCAGAATTTT

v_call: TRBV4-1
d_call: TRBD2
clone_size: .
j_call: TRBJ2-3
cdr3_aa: CASSQVGLTSTDTQYF
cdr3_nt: TGCGCCAGCAGCCAAGTGGGACTAACTAGCACAGATACGCAGTATTTT

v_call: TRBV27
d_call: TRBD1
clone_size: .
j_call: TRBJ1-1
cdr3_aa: CASSPTGARAFF
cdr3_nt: TGTGCCAGCAGTCCTACAGGGGCAAGAGCTTTCTTT

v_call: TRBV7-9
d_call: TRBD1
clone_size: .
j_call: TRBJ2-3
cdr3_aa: CASSPPWTGHQYF
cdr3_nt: TGTGCCAGCAGCCCGCCGTGGACAGGGCATCAGTATTTT

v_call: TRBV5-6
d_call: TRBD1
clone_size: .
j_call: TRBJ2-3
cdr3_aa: CASSPRDRWLDTQYF
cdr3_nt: TGTGCCAGCAGCCCCCGGGACAGGTGGCTGGATACGCAGTATTTT

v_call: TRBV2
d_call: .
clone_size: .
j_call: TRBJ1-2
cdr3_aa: CASTEGASGYTF
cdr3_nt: TGTGCCAGCACCGAGGGAGCCTCTGGCTACACCTTC

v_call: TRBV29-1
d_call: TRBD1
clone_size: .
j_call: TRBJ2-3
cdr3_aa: CSVEAGQGSTDTQYF
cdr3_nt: TGCAGCGTTGAGGCTGGACAGGGGAGCACAGATACGCAGTATTTT

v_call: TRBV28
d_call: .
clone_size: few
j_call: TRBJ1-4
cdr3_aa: CASGPSVPGKLFF
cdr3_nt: TGTGCCAGTGGCCCGTCTGTTCCGGGAAAACTGTTTTTT

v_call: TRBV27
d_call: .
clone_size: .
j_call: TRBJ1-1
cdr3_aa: CASSPTGQPLMNTEAFF
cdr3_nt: TGTGCCAGCAGTCCTACCGGACAGCCACTTATGAACACTGAAGCTTTCTTT

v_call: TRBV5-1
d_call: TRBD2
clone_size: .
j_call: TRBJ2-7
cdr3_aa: CASSLGGNAGGDEQYF
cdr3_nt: TGCGCCAGCAGCTTGGGGGGTAACGCCGGGGGGGACGAGCAGTACTTC

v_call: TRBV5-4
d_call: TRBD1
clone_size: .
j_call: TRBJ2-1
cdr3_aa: CASSSGQASDEQFF
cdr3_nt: TGTGCCAGCAGCTCGGGACAGGCCAGCGATGAGCAGTTCTTC

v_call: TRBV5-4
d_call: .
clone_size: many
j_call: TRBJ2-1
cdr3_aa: CASSSTGSDEQFF
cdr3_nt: TGTGCCAGCAGCAGTACAGGGAGCGATGAGCAGTTCTTC

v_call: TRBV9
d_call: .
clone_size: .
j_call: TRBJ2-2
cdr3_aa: CASSPIVSNTGELFF
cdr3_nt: TGTGCCAGCAGCCCCATCGTCAGTAACACCGGGGAGCTGTTTTTT

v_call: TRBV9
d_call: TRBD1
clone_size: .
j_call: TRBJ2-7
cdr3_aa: CASSEGDRDEQYF
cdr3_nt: TGTGCCAGCAGCGAGGGGGACAGGGACGAGCAGTACTTC

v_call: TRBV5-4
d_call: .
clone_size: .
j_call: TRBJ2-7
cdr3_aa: CASSLASSGYEQYF
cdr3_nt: TGTGCCAGCAGCCTGGCGTCTTCGGGTTACGAGCAGTACTTC

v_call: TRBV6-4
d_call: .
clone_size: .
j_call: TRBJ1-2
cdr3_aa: CASSDSGGGLGGYTF
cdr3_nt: TGTGCCAGCAGTGACTCTGGGGGGGGCCTTGGTGGCTACACCTTC

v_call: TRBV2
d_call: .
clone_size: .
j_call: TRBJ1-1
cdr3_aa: CASSEIYRENTEAFF
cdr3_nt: TGTGCCAGCAGTGAGATCTACAGGGAAAACACTGAAGCTTTCTTT

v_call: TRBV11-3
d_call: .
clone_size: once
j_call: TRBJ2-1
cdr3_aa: CASSSRGKSDPHNEQFF
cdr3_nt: TGTGCCAGCAGCAGCCGGGGGAAGTCTGACCCCCACAATGAGCAGTTCTTC

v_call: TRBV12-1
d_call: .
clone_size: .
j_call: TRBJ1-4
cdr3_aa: CASSFQLGLEHGLANEKLFF
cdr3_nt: TGTGCCAGCAGCTTCCAGCTCGGACTAGAACATGGGTTGGCTAATGAAAAACTGTTTTTT

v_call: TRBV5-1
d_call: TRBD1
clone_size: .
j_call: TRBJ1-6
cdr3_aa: CASSSWTGGNSPLHF
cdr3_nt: TGCGCCAGCAGCTCCTGGACAGGCGGCAATTCACCCCTCCACTTT

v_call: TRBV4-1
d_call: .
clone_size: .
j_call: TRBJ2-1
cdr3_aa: CASSQDLAGAPYNEQFF
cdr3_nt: TGCGCCAGCAGCCAAGATCTCGCCGGAGCCCCATACAATGAGCAGTTCTTC

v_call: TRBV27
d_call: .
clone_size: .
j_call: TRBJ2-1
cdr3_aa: CASSPDGRLYNEQFF
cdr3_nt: TGTGCCAGCAGTCCCGACGGTAGACTCTACAATGAGCAGTTCTTC

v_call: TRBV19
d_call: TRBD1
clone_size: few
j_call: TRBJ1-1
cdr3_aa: CASSTPGQGAPEAFF
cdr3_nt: TGTGCCAGTAGTACTCCGGGACAGGGGGCTCCCGAAGCTTTCTTT

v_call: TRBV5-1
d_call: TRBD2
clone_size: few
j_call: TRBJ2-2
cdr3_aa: CASSLDLAGGTGELFF
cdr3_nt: TGCGCCAGCAGCTTGGACCTAGCGGGGGGGACCGGGGAGCTGTTTTTT

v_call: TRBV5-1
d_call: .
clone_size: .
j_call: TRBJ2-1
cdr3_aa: CASSPMSGSYNEQFF
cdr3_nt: TGCGCCAGCAGCCCGATGAGCGGATCTTACAATGAGCAGTTCTTC

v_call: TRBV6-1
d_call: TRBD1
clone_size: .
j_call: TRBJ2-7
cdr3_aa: CASRGTGGSEQYF
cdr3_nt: TGTGCCAGCAGGGGGACAGGGGGAAGCGAGCAGTACTTC

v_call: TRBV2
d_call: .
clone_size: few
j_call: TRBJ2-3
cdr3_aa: CASGGDITDTQYF
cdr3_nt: TGTGCCAGCGGGGGCGATATCACAGATACGCAGTATTTT

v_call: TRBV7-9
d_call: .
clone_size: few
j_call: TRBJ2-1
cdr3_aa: CASSFLAGIHNEQFF
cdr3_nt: TGTGCCAGCAGCTTTTTAGCCGGGATTCACAATGAGCAGTTCTTC

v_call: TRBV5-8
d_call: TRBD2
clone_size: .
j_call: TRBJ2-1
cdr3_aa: CASSLAGGPSNEQFF
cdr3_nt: TGTGCCAGCAGCTTAGCGGGGGGGCCATCCAATGAGCAGTTCTTC

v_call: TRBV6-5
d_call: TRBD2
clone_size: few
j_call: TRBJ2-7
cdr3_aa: CASSSGLAGGYEQYF
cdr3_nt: TGTGCCAGCAGTTCCGGACTAGCGGGGGGTTACGAGCAGTACTTC

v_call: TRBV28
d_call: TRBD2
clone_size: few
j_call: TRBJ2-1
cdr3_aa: CASSFRTSGAFYNEQFF
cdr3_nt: TGTGCCAGCAGTTTCCGGACTAGCGGGGCCTTCTACAATGAGCAGTTCTTC

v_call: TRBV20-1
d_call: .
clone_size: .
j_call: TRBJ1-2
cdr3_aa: CSAAGFGYTF
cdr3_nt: TGCAGTGCGGCAGGGTTTGGCTACACCTTC

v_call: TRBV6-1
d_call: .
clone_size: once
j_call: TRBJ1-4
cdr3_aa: CASSERGSYDEKLFF
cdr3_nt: TGTGCCAGCAGTGAAAGGGGGTCATATGATGAAAAACTGTTTTTT

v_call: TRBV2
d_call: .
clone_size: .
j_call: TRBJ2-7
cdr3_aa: CASSDRTNYEQYF
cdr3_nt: TGTGCCAGCAGTGACAGGACAAACTACGAGCAGTACTTC

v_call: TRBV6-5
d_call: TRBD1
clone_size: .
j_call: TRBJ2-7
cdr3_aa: CASNQGTGYEQYF
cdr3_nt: TGTGCCAGCAACCAGGGGACAGGCTACGAGCAGTACTTC

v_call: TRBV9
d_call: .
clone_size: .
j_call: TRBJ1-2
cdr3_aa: CASSVGRAGYGYTF
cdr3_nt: TGTGCCAGCAGCGTAGGGAGGGCGGGCTATGGCTACACCTTC

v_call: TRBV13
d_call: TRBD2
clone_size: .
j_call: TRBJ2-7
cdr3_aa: CASRYRGGYEQYF
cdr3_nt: TGTGCCAGCAGGTACCGGGGGGGCTACGAGCAGTACTTC

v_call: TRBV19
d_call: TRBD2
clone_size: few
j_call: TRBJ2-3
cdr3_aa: CASRTSGGTQYF
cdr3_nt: TGTGCCAGTAGGACTAGCGGGGGTACGCAGTATTTT

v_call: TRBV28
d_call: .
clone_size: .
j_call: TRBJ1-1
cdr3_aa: CASSATGYTNTEAFF
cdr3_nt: TGTGCCAGCAGTGCGACAGGCTACACGAACACTGAAGCTTTCTTT

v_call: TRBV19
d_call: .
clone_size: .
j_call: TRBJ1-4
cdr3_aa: CASSIRGNANEKLFF
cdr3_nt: TGTGCCAGTAGTATCCGGGGGAACGCTAATGAAAAACTGTTTTTT

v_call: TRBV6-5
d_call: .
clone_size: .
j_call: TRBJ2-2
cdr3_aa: CASTDSLTGELFF
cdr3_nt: TGTGCCAGCACCGACAGCTTAACCGGGGAGCTGTTTTTT